This T cell receptor (beta chain) derives from a study of Ad26.COV2.S vaccination and SARS-CoV-2 variants. Libraries were prepared by immunoSEQ multiplex PCR; TCRdb keeps only in-frame clonotypes and omits some of them. The table has 350,000 to 500,000 clones, about 90% seen once. Germline CDR1 is KGHSH and CDR2 is LQKENI. V gave up 2 bases and J gave up 3 bases, with 7 bases separating them. The CDR3 has 13 amino acids. Treatment in this sample: some 20 received Ad26.COV2.S at low or high dose, single or two shots; about 5 received placebo; per-sample allocation not given. Collection of the samples took place on day 63 after the first injection of vaccine or placebo.

The rearrangement links TRBV18 to TRBJ1-1; D ambiguous. The sample was peripheral blood, taken in a trial of Ad26.COV2.S vaccine versus placebo. The sequence was obtained from a person aged 18-60 years who received the Ad26.COV2.S COVID-19 vaccine or a placebo. The CDR3 here is CASSPDRYTEAFF. The CDR3 region has the DNA TGTGCCAGCTCACCAGATAGGTACACTGAAGCTTTCTTT.